Shown below are 21 T cell receptor beta chains from a single sample sequenced in a study of naive and memory T cell subsets listed by TCRdb under 2017. Library preparation was by UMI-ligation and nested PCR. These reads were obtained on an Illumina MiSeq. To cover both TRBC1 and TRBC2, the beta constant-region primer consisted of an equimolar mix of two oligonucleotides. TCRdb passed the public sequencing reads through fastp at Q25 and MiXCR, retaining productive beta sequences. Rows matching on CDR3 protein sequence are summarized as one entry with the most common DNA and genes. This sample is represented by tens of thousands of distinct CDR3 sequences; around 14% of them were singletons. In total, the top ten clones hold about 0.93% of the sample. What was sequenced was central memory CD4+ T cells from blood. In light of the paper, this sample's cell subset or site label describes: central memory, CD45RA- CD27+. All receptors come from a human donor in good health.

This clonotype has ten or more counts. The chain is built from TRBV27 and TRBJ2-5, with 9 bases lining up with TRBD1. V lost 8 bases to trimming and J lost 2 bases; unmatched junction nucleotides: 12. The CDR3 consists of 16 residues. The germline V gene encodes CDR1 MNHEY and CDR2 SMNVEV (reference sequence). The CDR3 sequence is CASLGPGTGNQETQYF. The CDR3 nucleotides are TGTGCCAGCTTGGGACCGGGGACAGGGAATCAAGAGACCCAGTACTTC.

This clonotype was observed many times. The chain recombines TRBV5-1 with TRBJ2-5; TRBD2 aligns across 9 bases. With V trimmed by 1 base and J by 5 bases, 9 bases remained unmatched. The CDR3 covers 16 residues. Germline V gene sequence: CDR1 SGHRS, CDR2 YFSETQ. CDR3 protein: CASSLIGSGSRETQYF. The CDR3 DNA follows: TGCGCCAGCAGCTTGATCGGTAGCGGGAGTCGGGAGACCCAGTACTTC.

In the case of this clonotype: This could be a read error, since a much larger clone is one nucleotide away. The rearrangement links TRBV7-9 to TRBJ2-5; D gene unclear. The CDR3 sequence is 12 residues long. The germline V gene has CDR1 SEHNR and CDR2 FQNEAQ (reference sequence). The CDR3, as DNA: TGTGCCGGCAGCTTAAGGATGGAGACCCAGTACTTC. Translated, it gives CAGSLRMETQYF.

This clonotype has just a few counts. The V and J genes are TRBV7-2 and TRBJ2-3; 8 nucleotides match TRBD2. CDR1 and CDR2 from the germline V gene are SGHTA and FQGNSA. V lost 2 bases, J lost 0 bases, and 4 bases stayed unmatched. The CDR3 length is 16 residues. The CDR3 DNA follows: TGTGCCAGCAGCTTAATTAGCGGGGTTAGCACAGATACGCAGTATTTT. It codes for CASSLISGVSTDTQYF.

The V gene is TRBV27, the J gene TRBJ2-3; 8 positions match TRBD1. V lost 0 bases to trimming and J lost 2 bases; unmatched junction nucleotides: 4. CDR1 and CDR2 (germline): MNHEY, SMNVEV (reference sequence). The CDR3 extends over 16 amino acids. The DNA of the CDR3 is TGTGCCAGCAGTTTATCGGCAGGGGGCCACACAGATACGCAGTATTTT. As protein: CASSLSAGGHTDTQYF.

This clonotype was counted a few times. The genes are TRBV6-1 and TRBJ2-4; D is perhaps TRBD1 (6 bases). The V gene lost 6 bases and the J gene lost 7 bases, with 19 bases spanning the gap. The length of the CDR3 is 15 residues. The germline gives CDR1 MNHNS, CDR2 SASEGT. The CDR3 region has the DNA TGTGCCAGCAGCCCCCGGGACACAGCCCTTAACATTCAGTACTTC. Its protein is CASSPRDTALNIQYF.

The V and J genes are TRBV6-6 and TRBJ2-1; D call uncertain. Germline CDR1 is MNHNY and CDR2 is SVGAGI (reference sequence). With 8 bases removed from V and 3 bases from J, the gap between germline ends came to 11 bases. The CDR3 sequence is 13 residues long. The DNA for the CDR3 is TGTGCCAGCCGCCGAGATCTCTACAATGAGCAGTTCTTC. Its protein product is CASRRDLYNEQFF.

This clonotype was detected only a few times. The chain carries TRBV29-1 and TRBJ2-1; possible D gene TRBD1, 6 bases. The CDR3 spans 11 residues. Trimming left V 1 base short and J 15 bases short, with 13 bases between. Germline CDR1 is SQVTM and CDR2 is ANQGSEA. The CDR3 spells CSVEGTVGGFF. DNA for the CDR3: TGCAGCGTTGAAGGGACCGTAGGGGGGTTCTTC.

J is TRBJ2-1 and V is TRBV6-5, with 10 bases identical to TRBD1. The germline gives CDR1 MNHEY, CDR2 SVGAGI. The CDR3 covers 16 residues. The J segment lost 7 bases and the V segment lost 0 bases, leaving 6 bases of the junction unmatched. The CDR3 here is CASSYSRGTGVNEQFF. The CDR3 DNA reads TGTGCCAGCAGTTACTCGAGAGGGACAGGGGTAAATGAGCAGTTCTTC.

The gene calls are TRBV5-1 and TRBJ2-2; D gene ambiguous. The V end lost 0 bases, the J end lost 5 bases, and 8 bases lay between the germline ends. The CDR3 runs 14 residues. Per germline, CDR1 SGHRS and CDR2 YFSETQ. Here the CDR3 DNA reads TGCGCCAGCAGCTTGGGAGTCACTACCGGGGAGCTGTTTTTT. Amino acid sequence: CASSLGVTTGELFF. Full variable domain (remainder filled in from reference TRBV5-1 and TRBJ2-2): KAGVTQTPRYLIKTRGQQVTLSCSPISGHRSVSWYQQTPGQGLQFLFEYFSETQRNKGNFPGRFSGRQFSNSRSEMNVSTLELGDSALYLCASSLGVTTGELFFGEGSRLTVL.

This clonotype was observed a handful of times. The chain is built from TRBV5-1 and TRBJ2-2, with D possibly matching TRBD1 (6 bases). With 0 bases removed from V and 0 bases from J, the gap between germline ends came to 15 bases. The CDR3 consists of 18 residues. Germline V gene data show CDR1 as SGHRS and CDR2 as YFSETQ. In DNA form, the CDR3 reads TGCGCCAGCAGCTTGGAGGGGGTGGGGACGGCGAACACCGGGGAGCTGTTTTTT. It specifies CASSLEGVGTANTGELFF.

This clonotype was counted a few times. The genes are TRBV6-2 or TRBV6-3 and TRBJ2-1, with 10 bases fitting TRBD2. Trimming cost V 6 bases and J 6 bases; bases outside gene matches: 8. This CDR3 contains 15 residues. Germline V gene lookup returns CDR1 MNHEY and CDR2 SVGEGT. In DNA form, the CDR3 reads TGTGCCAGCAGAGAACAGCGGGAGGGCCCCAATGAGCAGTTCTTC. It is translated as CASREQREGPNEQFF.

Ten or more counts support this clonotype. The CDR3 here is CSARARTRGGSRVHEQFF. Written as DNA, the CDR3 is TGCAGTGCTAGGGCGAGGACTCGCGGGGGGAGTAGAGTTCATGAGCAGTTCTTC. The V gene is TRBV20-1, the J gene TRBJ2-1; 8 bases fit TRBD2. From germline, CDR1 is DFQATT and CDR2 SNEGSKA (reference sequence). The J segment lost 8 bases and the V segment lost 3 bases, leaving 21 bases of the junction unmatched. The CDR3 consists of 18 residues.

The chain employs TRBV4-1 and TRBJ2-1; 14 bases align to TRBD2. Germline CDR1 MGHRA, CDR2 YSYEKL. CDR3 length equals 18 residues. Trimming at V came to 1 base and at J to 8 bases, leaving 10 bases not matched to a gene. Here the CDR3 DNA reads TGCGCCAGCAGCCAAGTGGGACTAGCGGGAGCCCTCTCCCATGAGCAGTTCTTC. This codes for CASSQVGLAGALSHEQFF.

The chain is built from TRBV7-9 and TRBJ2-7; maybe TRBD1 (6 bases). Trimming pared 5 bases from V and 12 bases from J, leaving 17 bases between. This CDR3 comprises 12 residues. Germline V gene lookup returns CDR1 SEHNR and CDR2 FQNEAQ (reference sequence). CDR3 sequence reads: CASSVGTGLPYF. The CDR3 coding sequence is TGTGCCAGCAGCGTAGGAACAGGGCTCCCGTACTTC. The full variable domain, with the rest looked up from reference TRBV7-9 and TRBJ2-7, is DTGVSQNPRHKITKRGQNVTFRCDPISEHNRLYWYRQTLGQGPEFLTYFQNEAQLEKSRLLSDRFSAERPKGSFSTLEIQRTEQGDSAMYLCASSVGTGLPYFGPGTRLTVT.

This clonotype came up many times. The chain employs TRBV2 and TRBJ2-1; TRBD1 is a possible D gene (5 bases). Trimming shortened V by 0 bases and J by 7 bases, and 10 bases separated the two germline ends. Germline CDR1 SNHLY, CDR2 FYNNEI. The CDR3 is 14 amino acids. The DNA for the CDR3 is TGTGCCAGCAGTGAAGCGCTCCCAGGGAATGAGCAGTTCTTC. Translating gives CASSEALPGNEQFF.

This clonotype showed up many times. The V call is TRBV6-2 or TRBV6-3, the J call TRBJ2-1; 9 positions match TRBD2. The ends lost 0 bases at V and 7 bases at J; junction bases unmatched: 10. The CDR3 totals 17 residues. Per germline, CDR1 MNHEY and CDR2 SVGEGT. The CDR3 nucleotides read TGTGCCAGCAGTTACTCGATTAGCGGGAGTGGGCGGAATGAGCAGTTCTTC. This translates into CASSYSISGSGRNEQFF.

This clonotype appeared many times. The chain couples TRBV3-1 to TRBJ2-1; possible D gene TRBD2, 5 bases. CDR3 length equals 15 residues. CDR1 is LGHDT, CDR2 YNNKEL, per germline (reference sequence). The V gene lost 0 bases and the J gene lost 6 bases, with 12 bases spanning the gap. For the CDR3, the DNA is TGTGCCAGCAGCCAAGATGGAGGTCCCAGCAATGAGCAGTTCTTC. This translates into CASSQDGGPSNEQFF.

This clonotype was seen repeatedly, ten times or more. The rearrangement joins TRBV6-1 to TRBJ2-2, with no clear D. This CDR3 has 15 residues. Germline loops: CDR1 MNHNS, CDR2 SASEGT. V was cut by 3 bases and J by 7 bases, with 15 bases left in between. CDR3 protein: CASSDSAWSLGELFF. CDR3 bases: TGTGCCAGCAGTGATTCAGCCTGGTCCCTCGGGGAGCTGTTTTTT.

CDR3 in amino acids: CASSAGGGLAAYNEQFF. The CDR3 region has the DNA TGTGCCAGCAGCGCAGGCGGGGGACTAGCGGCCTACAATGAGCAGTTCTTC. V usage is TRBV5-6 and J usage is TRBJ2-1; 11 nucleotides agree with TRBD2. Looked up from germline, CDR1 is SGHDT and CDR2 is YYEEEE. V was pared by 4 bases and J by 2 bases, with 8 bases of the junction left unmatched. The CDR3 is 17 residues long.

This clonotype was counted only a few times. The rearrangement links TRBV7-3 to TRBJ2-1; the D gene is possibly TRBD2 (6 bases). V was clipped by 5 bases and J by 4 bases, with 12 bases between them. The germline CDR1 and CDR2 sequences are SGHTA and FQGTGA. This CDR3 comprises 14 residues. The CDR3 DNA follows: TGTGCCAGCAGCCCAAATGGGGGGTACAATGAGCAGTTCTTC. It encodes CASSPNGGYNEQFF.